This T cell receptor (beta chain) stems from a study of blood T cell repertoires in COVID-19. This clone has only one observation. Germline values: CDR1 LNHDA, CDR2 SQIVND (reference sequence). V was trimmed by 4 bases and J by 3 bases, leaving 6 bases between them. CDR3 length equals 13 residues. Clones were read by immunoSEQ multiplex PCR, and TCRdb kept only the in-frame ones, dropping some. Of 110,000 to 150,000 clones in the sample, over 65% were seen once. The receptor was derived from a woman between 45 and 60 years old who had recovered from COVID-19. Sequencing was performed on PBMCs or T cells enriched from blood (not recorded which). V gene TRBV19 combines with J gene TRBJ1-4, with D unresolved. The CDR3 DNA is TGTGCCAGTAGTAGTCAGGCTAATGAAAAACTGTTTTTT. Translation gives CASSSQANEKLFF. Combining the CDR3 with reference TRBV19 and TRBJ1-4 gives the whole variable domain DGGITQSPKYLFRKEGQNVTLSCEQNLNHDAMYWYRQDPGQGLRLIYYSQIVNDFQKGDIAEGYSVSREKKESFPLTVTSAQKNPTAFYLCASSSQANEKLFFGSGTQLSVL.